Following are 25 T cell receptor beta chains from one sample sequenced in a study of T cell responses to AZD1222 COVID-19 vaccine. TCRdb keeps only in-frame clones here, not all; method: immunoSEQ multiplex PCR. The sample has 110,000 or so clones; roughly 89% are singletons. Sequenced material: peripheral blood, taken on day 0 of MenACWY control vaccination. The receptor source for this set is an adult in good health.

This clone was counted once. J is TRBJ1-2 and V is TRBV4-2; TRBD1 might be the D (5 bases). CDR1 LGHNA and CDR2 YNFKEQ come from the germline V gene. V shed 2 bases and J shed 0 bases, with 13 bases lying between them. There are 16 residues in the CDR3. CDR3 amino acids: CASSQTQDAPNYGYTF. Written as DNA, the CDR3 is TGTGCCAGCAGCCAAACACAGGACGCTCCTAACTATGGCTACACCTTC.

The chain recombines TRBV5-6 with TRBJ1-5, with no clear D. CDR1 is SGHDT and CDR2 is YYEEEE in the germline V gene. This CDR3 has 14 amino acids. V lost 5 bases and J 2 bases, leaving 11 bases between the germline ends. CDR3 residues: CASSFRRGNQPQHF. Here the CDR3 DNA reads TGTGCCAGCAGTTTCCGCCGGGGCAATCAGCCCCAGCATTTT.

The rearrangement joins TRBV5-1 to TRBJ1-3; no clear D gene. The CDR3 is made up of 17 amino acids. Germline V gene data show CDR1 as SGHRS and CDR2 as YFSETQ. The V gene lost 4 bases and the J gene lost 0 bases, with 17 bases spanning the gap. CDR3: CASSAGPVAISGNTIYF. As DNA, the CDR3 is TGCGCCAGCAGCGCCGGCCCCGTCGCGATCTCTGGAAACACCATATATTTT.

The gene calls are TRBV5-1 and TRBJ2-5, with TRBD1 identical over 7 bases. CDR1 SGHRS and CDR2 YFSETQ come from the germline V gene. This CDR3 comprises 14 residues. The V gene end was trimmed by 2 bases and the J gene end by 5 bases; junction bases not matched to a gene: 6. This CDR3 reads CASSLGQAWETQYF. For the CDR3, the DNA is TGCGCCAGCAGCTTAGGACAGGCCTGGGAGACCCAGTACTTC. The whole variable domain, filled in from reference TRBV5-1 and TRBJ2-5, reads KAGVTQTPRYLIKTRGQQVTLSCSPISGHRSVSWYQQTPGQGLQFLFEYFSETQRNKGNFPGRFSGRQFSNSRSEMNVSTLELGDSALYLCASSLGQAWETQYFGPGTRLLVL.

The chain uses TRBV3-1 (or the pseudogene TRBV3-2) and TRBJ1-2; possible D gene TRBD1, 6 bases. V was shortened by 0 bases and J by 4 bases, with 12 bases between the two germline ends. Germline assignment: CDR1 LGHDT and CDR2 YNNKEL (reference sequence). There are 15 residues in the CDR3. For the CDR3, the DNA is TGTGCCAGCAGCCAAGATCCTGGACAGAGCTATGGCTACACCTTC. It codes for CASSQDPGQSYGYTF.

The genes are TRBV2 and TRBJ1-6; 7 nucleotides align to TRBD1. This CDR3 spans 15 amino acids. Trimming took 4 bases from V and 5 from J; bases not matched to a gene: 5. Germline CDR1 SNHLY, CDR2 FYNNEI. CDR3 nucleotides: TGTGCCAGCAGTGCGTTCCAGGGGGATAATTCACCCCTCCACTTT. It codes for CASSAFQGDNSPLHF.

The chain has TRBV6-2 or TRBV6-3 and TRBJ1-1, with no clear D. CDR3 length equals 16 residues. In germline, CDR1 is MNHEY, CDR2 SVGEGT. V was trimmed by 0 bases and J by 0 bases, leaving 11 bases between them. The CDR3 coding sequence is TGTGCCAGCAGTTACTCAGTAGTAGGGATGAACACTGAAGCTTTCTTT. Amino acid sequence: CASSYSVVGMNTEAFF.

The chain carries TRBV27 and TRBJ2-2, with D tentatively TRBD2 (6 bases). Germline V gene data show CDR1 as MNHEY and CDR2 as SMNVEV (reference sequence). CDR3 length: 16 residues. V lost 6 bases and J 6 bases, leaving 20 bases between the germline ends. For the CDR3, the DNA is TGTGCCAGCAGGGGTTACAGTAAAGGGACTGCCGGGGAGCTGTTTTTT. It encodes CASRGYSKGTAGELFF.

The chain couples TRBV24-1 to TRBJ1-5; the D is unclear. Trimming removed 1 base from V and 5 bases from J, with 8 bases in between. Per the germline V gene, CDR1 is KGHDR and CDR2 is SFDVKD. The CDR3 has 14 amino acids. Here the CDR3 DNA reads TGTGCCACCAGTGATTTACCCGAGGATCAGCCCCAGCATTTT. Amino acids: CATSDLPEDQPQHF.

The CDR3, as DNA: TGTGCCAGCAGCTCCCAGGGGTGGAGCACTGAAGCTTTCTTT. It encodes CASSSQGWSTEAFF. The V gene is TRBV28, the J gene TRBJ1-1, with D possibly matching TRBD1 (6 bases). This CDR3 has 14 amino acids. With 6 bases removed from V and 4 bases from J, the gap between germline ends came to 15 bases. The germline CDR1 and CDR2 sequences are MDHEN and SYDVKM.

The chain uses TRBV6-5 and TRBJ1-6; D is perhaps TRBD1 (6 bases). V gave up 0 bases and J gave up 7 bases, with 10 bases separating them. Per germline, CDR1 MNHEY and CDR2 SVGAGI. The CDR3 consists of 15 residues. CDR3 protein: CASSYSTTGNSPLHF. In DNA, the CDR3 is TGTGCCAGCAGTTACTCGACTACAGGGAATTCACCCCTCCACTTT.

This rearrangement joins TRBV19 to TRBJ2-2; possibly TRBD1 or TRBD2 for D (7 bases each). The CDR3 covers 16 residues. Germline lookup yields CDR1 LNHDA and CDR2 SQIVND (reference sequence). Trimming pared 3 bases from V and 5 bases from J, leaving 16 bases between. The CDR3: CASSIGGTVRTGELFF. Here the CDR3 DNA reads TGTGCCAGTAGTATCGGGGGGACAGTTAGAACCGGGGAGCTGTTTTTT.

Remarks on this clone: The sample contains more than one DNA sequence encoding this CDR3. The rearrangement links TRBV7-9 to TRBJ1-5; D possibly corresponds to TRBD1 (5 bases). The ends were cut back, 1 base at V and 4 bases at J, with 8 bases in the middle. The CDR3 is made up of 14 amino acids. Germline loops: CDR1 SEHNR, CDR2 FQNEAQ (reference sequence). The CDR3 region has the DNA TGTGCCAGCAGCTTAGTCGGGGGTAATCAGCCCCAGCATTTT. This translates into CASSLVGGNQPQHF.

The chain carries TRBV2 and TRBJ2-7; D not certain. Germline assignment: CDR1 SNHLY and CDR2 FYNNEI. CDR3 length equals 12 residues. V was shortened by 8 bases and J by 3 bases, with 11 bases between the two germline ends. CDR3 in amino acids: CASGFWGYEQYF. CDR3 in DNA: TGTGCCAGCGGCTTTTGGGGCTACGAGCAGTACTTC.

This clone came up once. The rearrangement links TRBV27 to TRBJ1-4; D call uncertain. CDR1 is MNHEY and CDR2 is SMNVEV in the germline V gene (reference sequence). The V end lost 2 bases, the J end lost 8 bases, and 12 bases lay between the germline ends. CDR3 size: 14 residues. The chain's CDR3 is CASSLRHSREKLFF. For the CDR3, the DNA is TGTGCCAGCAGTTTACGGCACAGCAGAGAAAAACTGTTTTTT.

V and J are TRBV6-5 and TRBJ1-1; TRBD1 is a possible D gene (5 bases). Germline lookup yields CDR1 MNHEY and CDR2 SVGAGI. The V gene lost 0 bases and the J gene lost 0 bases, with 5 bases spanning the gap. This CDR3 region has 14 residues. The CDR3: CASSYSGVNTEAFF. In nucleotides, the CDR3 is TGTGCCAGCAGTTACTCAGGGGTGAACACTGAAGCTTTCTTT.

This chain joins TRBV12-5 and TRBJ2-3; D is unclear. The CDR3 extends over 13 amino acids. Trimming left V 0 bases short and J 8 bases short, with 9 bases between. Germline-derived CDR1 and CDR2 are LGHNT and FRNRAP. Here the CDR3 DNA reads TGTGCTAGTGGTTTGGTAGGTCAAGGTACGCAGTATTTT. It is translated as CASGLVGQGTQYF.

The rearrangement links TRBV5-1 to TRBJ2-1, with 9 bases lining up with TRBD1. This CDR3 is 14 amino acids long. Germline V gene data show CDR1 as SGHRS and CDR2 as YFSETQ. V lost 0 bases and J lost 5; bases outside the gene matches: 0. CDR3 sequence (DNA): TGCGCCAGCAGCTTGGGGACAGGGGACAATGAGCAGTTCTTC. As protein: CASSLGTGDNEQFF.

The V call is TRBV18, the J call TRBJ1-2; D unclear. Germline CDR1 KGHSH, CDR2 LQKENI. The CDR3 spans 13 residues. Deletions cut 5 bases from V and 4 bases from J, with 11 bases between. The CDR3 protein is CASSSPISYGYTF. CDR3 bases: TGTGCCAGCTCATCCCCGATCAGCTATGGCTACACCTTC.

The chain joins TRBV12-3 or TRBV12-4 to TRBJ1-1, with D hard to call. Trimming took 6 bases from V and 7 from J, leaving 15 bases between them. The CDR3 is 13 residues long. This chain's CDR3 is CASSPIAGVEAFF. CDR3 bases: TGTGCCAGCAGCCCAATCGCTGGGGTTGAAGCTTTCTTT.

The V and J genes are TRBV5-1 and TRBJ1-2; tentative D call: TRBD1 (5 bases). The CDR3 spans 12 residues. The V gene's germline CDR1 is SGHRS and CDR2 YFSETQ. With 7 bases removed from V and 4 bases from J, the gap between germline ends came to 11 bases. CDR3: CASHRDGYGYTF. In DNA form, the CDR3 reads TGCGCCAGCCACCGGGACGGCTATGGCTACACCTTC.

This clone was found a few times. The chain uses TRBV6-4 and TRBJ2-2, with 12 nucleotides matching TRBD1. This CDR3 spans 18 amino acids. CDR1 and CDR2 from the germline V gene are MRHNA and SNTAGT. The V segment lost 0 bases and the J segment 7 bases; nucleotides outside the gene matches: 9. This CDR3 reads CASSDSSGTGGAIGELFF. CDR3 coding DNA: TGTGCCAGCAGTGACTCTTCCGGGACAGGGGGCGCAATCGGGGAGCTGTTTTTT.

The V gene is TRBV6-5, the J gene TRBJ2-3; TRBD2 matches 12 bases. CDR3 length: 15 amino acids. Per germline, CDR1 MNHEY and CDR2 SVGAGI. V shed 7 bases and J 1 base; nucleotides not matched to a gene: 3. The CDR3 DNA follows: TGTGCCAGCAACCGACTAGCGGGGGGCACAGATACGCAGTATTTT. Translation: CASNRLAGGTDTQYF.

J is TRBJ1-2 and V is TRBV19; D ambiguous. Germline CDR1 reads LNHDA; CDR2 reads SQIVND (reference sequence). V was shortened by 5 bases and J by 2 bases, with 12 bases between the two germline ends. The CDR3 is made up of 14 amino acids. CDR3 in amino acids: CASSPRGVNYGYTF. Written as DNA, the CDR3 is TGTGCCAGTAGTCCGCGGGGTGTCAACTATGGCTACACCTTC.

This clone is a singleton in its sample. The chain joins TRBV19 to TRBJ1-1; perhaps TRBD1 as D (5 bases). The CDR3 spans 12 residues. The V end lost 4 bases, the J end lost 7 bases, and 10 bases lay between the germline ends. The germline V gene has CDR1 LNHDA and CDR2 SQIVND (reference sequence). This CDR3 is CASSTGQYEAFF. The DNA for the CDR3 is TGTGCCAGTAGTACAGGACAATATGAAGCTTTCTTT.